Presented here are 4 T cell receptor beta chains from one specimen sequenced in a study of graft-versus-host responses after intestinal transplantation. Clones were read by immunoSEQ multiplex PCR, and TCRdb kept only the in-frame ones, dropping some. This table has 85,000 to 100,000 clones, 75% to 95% appearing once. Which antigens these TCRs recognize remains unknown. The sample in question was unstimulated CD4+ T cells sorted from spleen or lymph node cells, obtained before transplant. The receptors shown here come from a human donor who was the organ donor for an intestinal transplant.

The V and J genes are TRBV30 and TRBJ1-3; 9 positions match TRBD1. The CDR3 has 15 amino acids. CDR1 and CDR2 from the germline V gene are GTSNPN and SVGIG (reference sequence). The trim removed 5 bases at V and 0 bases at J, leaving 5 bases unmatched. CDR3 region: CAWCRDRASGNTIYF. CDR3 in DNA: TGTGCCTGGTGCCGGGACAGGGCCTCTGGAAACACCATATATTTT.

The chain links TRBV9 to TRBJ2-2, with 7 bases aligning to TRBD1. CDR3 length: 15 residues. Germline V CDR1 and CDR2: SGDLS, YYNGEE. The J segment lost 6 bases and the V segment lost 3 bases, leaving 8 bases of the junction unmatched. The CDR3 region has the DNA TGTGCCAGCAGCGCACTAAGAGGGGGCGCCGGGGAGCTGTTTTTT. Translation gives CASSALRGGAGELFF.

The rearrangement links TRBV4-1 to TRBJ1-4; D is undetermined. The V end was cut by 0 bases, the J end by 1 base, with 15 bases between. The CDR3 length is 18 residues. Looked up from germline, CDR1 is MGHRA and CDR2 is YSYEKL. CDR3 in amino acids: CASSQDPTNRGTNEKLFF. The CDR3 bases are TGCGCCAGCAGCCAAGATCCCACCAATCGCGGAACTAATGAAAAACTGTTTTTT.

As DNA, the CDR3 is TGCGCCAGCAGCACCCTGACACAGCCAGGAGAGACCCAGTACTTC. Its translation: CASSTLTQPGETQYF. The V gene is TRBV5-1, the J gene TRBJ2-5, with D unclear. CDR3 length: 15 amino acids. Germline V CDR1 and CDR2: SGHRS, YFSETQ. The V end lost 4 bases, the J end lost 4 bases, and 17 bases lay between the germline ends. The whole variable domain, filled in from reference TRBV5-1 and TRBJ2-5, reads KAGVTQTPRYLIKTRGQQVTLSCSPISGHRSVSWYQQTPGQGLQFLFEYFSETQRNKGNFPGRFSGRQFSNSRSEMNVSTLELGDSALYLCASSTLTQPGETQYFGPGTRLLVL.